This TCR beta chain emerged from a study of blood T cell repertoires in COVID-19 (dated by TCRdb to about 2020). Background on the whole study: Samples from collaborators originated in the United States, Italy and Spain and spanned both the acute and convalescent phases of COVID-19. Deeply sampled blood TCRbeta repertoires from subjects exposed to, actively infected with, or recovered from COVID-19 were included in the dataset. The repertoires were made available in a free public database intended to serve as a resource for research on the immune response to SARS-CoV-2. Sample metadata almost always included a de-identified subject ID, COVID-19 status, age in years and sex. Where available, HLA class I and class II types were taken from metadata supplied by the sample provider and were not determined by assay-based typing. Samples were obtained from the ongoing ImmuneRACE study (first 160 participants) and from about 1,300 subjects provided by 6 global collaborators. The prospective study material was composed of cDNA or gDNA derived from T cells, B-cell-depleted T cells, or PBMCs. The paper's findings and limits, for the study overall: Clinical and demographic metadata were provided uncurated, with the amount varying by source and participant.

About this clone: What antigen it recognizes has not been identified. Base qualities are missing; no much larger clone stands one base away.

TCRbeta CDR3 regions were amplified from genomic DNA by means of the immunoSEQ Assay, a bias-controlled multiplex PCR. The paper's processing steps were these. The number of nucleated cells in each sample was estimated by amplification of reference gene primers within the assay. To quantify the absolute abundance of each unique TCRbeta CDR3 rearrangement, sequence reads were collapsed and filtered. Productive Simpson clonality was computed per sample as the square root of Simpson's diversity index over productive rearrangements. Not all clones reach the TCRdb copy of this immuneACCESS table, which keeps in-frame sequences only. Checked studies attribute under half of the gap to unresolved V genes and leave the rest unexplained. V, J and clone size are those of that table, while D and trimming were read from the DNA. This sample comprises more than 250,000 clones, roughly 80% of them detected only once. The ten largest clones represent 5% of the sample.

Enrolling through a virtual design, the prospective study's participants ranged in age from roughly 18 to 89 years and lived across 24 United States geographic areas. In the prospective study, cohorts were assigned on the basis of participant-reported clinical history obtained from a screening survey and a study questionnaire. Exposed participants were defined as having been in contact with someone with a PCR-confirmed or clinician-diagnosed COVID-19 case within 2 weeks of study entry. Each participant in the prospective study had whole blood, serum and a nasopharyngeal or oropharyngeal swab collected by mobile phlebotomists. Participants in the prospective study had the option to provide additional blood draws and questionnaires over a 2-month period. Blood samples from the prospective study were shipped frozen or at room temperature prior to DNA extraction. Deletion took 3 bases off V and 9 bases off J, with a span of 22 bases between the germline ends. Taken from cysteine to phenylalanine, the CDR3 has 16 residues. The DNA shown is the 48-base CDR3, in frame from base 1. Reading the germline V gene gives CDR1 KGHSH and CDR2 LQKENI.

The V and J genes are TRBV18 and TRBJ2-3, with no reliable assignment of the D segment. The source material was PBMCs or T cells enriched from blood (not recorded which). This receptor was identified in a man between 40 and 49 years old who had been exposed to COVID-19. The CDR3 amino acid sequence is: CASSPPAPRIAETQYF. The DNA sequence is TGTGCCAGCTCACCGCCAGCCCCTAGGATAGCTGAGACGCAGTATTTT. Here the CDR3 is joined to the reference TRBV18 and TRBJ2-3 genes, and the full variable domain is: NAGVMQNPRHLVRRRGQEARLRCSPMKGHSHVYWYRQLPEEGLKFMVYLQKENIIDESGMPKERFSAEFPKEGPSILRIQQVVRGDSAAYFCASSPPAPRIAETQYFGPGTRLTVL.